The 28 T cell receptor beta chains presented below share a single source sample, sequenced in a study of monozygotic twins with inflammatory bowel disease. Each CDR3 protein gets one entry in TCRdb, which reprocessed the 5' RACE reads and gives no DNA. Its table records some 440,000 distinct CDR3 sequences. Sequencing was done on a sample of blood. Every receptor here comes from a human donor with ulcerative colitis or Crohn's disease, or a healthy co-twin of an affected twin (not recorded which).

CDR3 protein: CASTSPGAITTDTQYF. The chain links TRBV7-2 to TRBJ2-3; TCRdb designates TRBD1, a call that cannot be tested without DNA. The germline CDR1 and CDR2 sequences are SGHTA and FQGNSA. This CDR3 region has 16 residues. The full variable domain, with the rest looked up from reference TRBV7-2 and TRBJ2-3, is GAGVSQSPSNKVTEKGKDVELRCDPISGHTALYWYRQSLGQGLEFLIYFQGNSAPDKSGLPSDRFSAERTGGSVSTLTIQRTQQEDSAVYLCASTSPGAITTDTQYFGPGTRLTVL.

V usage is TRBV6-1 and J usage is TRBJ1-1. This CDR3 region has 12 residues. Germline CDR1 reads MNHNS; CDR2 reads SASEGT. The CDR3 region is CASSKTGVEAFF.

This chain uses TRBV7-2 with TRBJ1-3. Germline CDR1 SGHTA, CDR2 FQGNSA. This CDR3 contains 16 residues. CDR3 sequence reads: CASSLTGDISGNTIYF.

The V and J genes are TRBV20-1 and TRBJ2-3; the D gene TCRdb calls, TRBD2, cannot be checked with no DNA. The germline V gene encodes CDR1 DFQATT and CDR2 SNEGSKA (reference sequence). The CDR3 totals 15 residues. CDR3: CSAQLAGGDGGTQYF.

The chain links TRBV19 to TRBJ2-2; TCRdb designates TRBD1, a call that cannot be tested without DNA. The CDR3 sequence is 14 residues long. Per germline, CDR1 LNHDA and CDR2 SQIVND (reference sequence). CDR3: CASSRTGNTGELFF.

The V gene is TRBV5-1, the J gene TRBJ2-1. The CDR3 extends over 13 amino acids. CDR1 and CDR2 from the germline V gene are SGHRS and YFSETQ. CDR3 sequence reads: CASSLVGYNEQFF.

The V gene is TRBV11-2, the J gene TRBJ2-2; TCRdb's D call of TRBD1 is untestable without DNA. Per germline, CDR1 SGHAT and CDR2 FQNNGV. This CDR3 region has 14 residues. The CDR3 reads CASRSTGGTGELFF.

The chain couples TRBV10-3 to TRBJ1-5. This CDR3 has 13 residues. Germline V gene lookup returns CDR1 ENHRY and CDR2 SYGVKD. CDR3 loop: CAISPIGNQPQHF.

The V call is TRBV9, the J call TRBJ2-7; TCRdb gives TRBD1 as the D gene, but with no DNA this cannot be confirmed. The CDR3 has 15 amino acids. Per germline, CDR1 SGDLS and CDR2 YYNGEE. CDR3 in amino acids: CASSVARGPSYEQYF.

The genes are TRBV21-1 and TRBJ1-6; TCRdb outputs TRBD1, but without DNA this stays unchecked. TRBV21-1 is reported as a pseudogene. CDR3 length: 16 residues. The chain's CDR3 is CASSKALWQGNSPLHF.

The chain uses TRBV5-1 and TRBJ2-7; the TCRdb call, TRBD1, lacks DNA for checking. This CDR3 comprises 14 residues. From germline, CDR1 is SGHRS and CDR2 YFSETQ. This CDR3 reads CASSSRTGAYEQYF.

This sequence joins TRBV10-3 and TRBJ1-2. Germline values: CDR1 ENHRY, CDR2 SYGVKD. This CDR3 region has 14 residues. Here the CDR3 reads CAISERTTNYGYTF.

The chain combines TRBV7-2 with TRBJ2-1; TCRdb's assignment of TRBD1 cannot be checked, as there is no DNA. The CDR3 extends over 15 amino acids. Per the germline V gene, CDR1 is SGHTA and CDR2 is FQGNSA. The CDR3 reads CASSPLGVLYNEQFF. The whole variable domain, remainder taken from reference TRBV7-2 and TRBJ2-1, is GAGVSQSPSNKVTEKGKDVELRCDPISGHTALYWYRQSLGQGLEFLIYFQGNSAPDKSGLPSDRFSAERTGGSVSTLTIQRTQQEDSAVYLCASSPLGVLYNEQFFGPGTRLTVL.

The CDR3 region is CASSSPPGDEQFF. The V gene is TRBV11-2, the J gene TRBJ2-1; TCRdb gives TRBD2 as the D gene, but with no DNA this cannot be confirmed. CDR1 SGHAT and CDR2 FQNNGV come from the germline V gene. The CDR3 contains 13 residues.

V and J are TRBV7-3 and TRBJ1-5. There are 13 residues in the CDR3. The germline gives CDR1 SGHTA, CDR2 FQGTGA. CDR3 residues: CASSLQHNQPQHF.

The chain couples TRBV3-1 to TRBJ1-2. There are 13 residues in the CDR3. CDR1 is LGHDT and CDR2 is YNNKEL in the germline V gene (reference sequence). CDR3 residues: CASSQDRAHGYTF. Together with reference TRBV3-1 and TRBJ1-2, the CDR3 gives the full variable domain: DTAVSQTPKYLVTQMGNDKSIKCEQNLGHDTMYWYKQDSKKFLKIMFSYNNKELIINETVPNRFSPKSPDKAHLNLHINSLELGDSAVYFCASSQDRAHGYTFGSGTRLTVV.

This rearrangement joins TRBV5-1 to TRBJ1-2. The CDR3 has 14 residues. Germline CDR1 and CDR2: SGHRS and YFSETQ. CDR3 protein: CASSTTDPGRGYTF.

This chain uses TRBV5-1 with TRBJ2-1; the TRBD1 assignment by TCRdb is unverifiable without DNA. From germline, CDR1 is SGHRS and CDR2 YFSETQ. This CDR3 comprises 15 residues. CDR3 residues: CASSFSGQLYNEQFF.

V gene TRBV4-2 combines with J gene TRBJ2-7; the D call from TCRdb, TRBD1, cannot be confirmed without DNA. In germline, CDR1 is LGHNA, CDR2 YNFKEQ. The CDR3 extends over 15 amino acids. The chain's CDR3 is CASSQDGRGDYEQYF.

CDR3: CASSSSGVLGGNTIYF. The genes are TRBV5-1 and TRBJ1-3; TCRdb calls TRBD1, which cannot be checked without DNA. The CDR3 spans 16 residues. Germline-derived CDR1 and CDR2 are SGHRS and YFSETQ.

The chain couples TRBV28 to TRBJ2-6; the D call from TCRdb, TRBD1, cannot be confirmed without DNA. Per germline, CDR1 MDHEN and CDR2 SYDVKM. The CDR3 length is 18 residues. The CDR3: CASSSPGQESSGANVLTF.

V usage is TRBV5-6 and J usage is TRBJ1-1; the TCRdb call, TRBD1, lacks DNA for checking. The CDR3 has 16 amino acids. Germline CDR1 reads SGHDT; CDR2 reads YYEEEE. CDR3 sequence: CASSLVDRGQSAEAFF.

The chain joins TRBV2 to TRBJ1-6; without DNA, the TCRdb call of TRBD1 cannot be checked. In germline, CDR1 is SNHLY, CDR2 FYNNEI. The CDR3 covers 15 residues. The chain's CDR3 is CASSELPGGKSPLHF.

J is TRBJ1-3 and V is TRBV4-1; TCRdb gives TRBD1 as the D gene, but with no DNA this cannot be confirmed. CDR3 length: 16 amino acids. CDR1 is MGHRA and CDR2 is YSYEKL in the germline V gene. CDR3 residues: CASSRYGLGSGNTIYF.

The chain employs TRBV20-1 and TRBJ2-3; with no DNA, the TCRdb D assignment of TRBD1 cannot be verified. The CDR3 totals 14 residues. The germline V gene encodes CDR1 DFQATT and CDR2 SNEGSKA (reference sequence). CDR3 sequence: CSAIPGQGGNTQYF.

The chain carries TRBV7-8 and TRBJ1-1. Germline V gene data show CDR1 as SGHVS and CDR2 as FQNEAQ. The CDR3 has 17 residues. The CDR3 protein is CASSLFLGLRLNTEAFF.

The chain combines TRBV7-2 with TRBJ2-3. This CDR3 is built from 14 residues. In germline, CDR1 is SGHTA, CDR2 FQGNSA. CDR3 amino acids: CASSLSIGSDTQYF.

V gene TRBV5-1 combines with J gene TRBJ1-2. Germline V gene sequence: CDR1 SGHRS, CDR2 YFSETQ. CDR3 length equals 14 residues. The CDR3 sequence is CASSSSGPIDGYTF.